A selection of T cell receptor beta chains follows, all from one sample in a study of cytomegalovirus exposure and HLA in healthy donors. Generated by immunoSEQ multiplex PCR, the TCRdb table keeps only in-frame clones and is missing some. The sample yields about 170,000 clones, approximately 80% seen once. The material sequenced was PBMCs. The source of these receptors is a woman between 18 and 29 years old in good health and CMV-seropositive. Both conserved end residues are part of each CDR3. Each record gives: D gene, V gene, J gene, clone size, CDR3 DNA, CDR3 protein. The D gene is left open where the match is weak. Not every row has a clone size; where given, it reads once, few, many or a size class.

.,TRBV19,TRBJ1-5,few,TGTGCCAGTAGTATCCGGGACACTCAGCCCCAGCATTTT,CASSIRDTQPQHF
.,TRBV28,TRBJ2-7,.,TGTGCCAGCAGTTTAGGCAGGGGTGCCTACGAGCAGTACTTC,CASSLGRGAYEQYF
.,TRBV4-2,TRBJ2-7,once,TGTGCCAGCAGCCAAGATAGGACAGTAATATTCGAGCAGTACTTC,CASSQDRTVIFEQYF
.,TRBV18,TRBJ2-7,.,TGTGCCAGCTCACCAAGCCCCGTCTACGAGCAGTACTTC,CASSPSPVYEQYF
.,TRBV28,TRBJ1-4,.,TGTGCCAGCAGTTTATGGTCCGGGGGAGATAATGAAAAACTGTTTTTT,CASSLWSGGDNEKLFF
TRBD2,TRBV7-2,TRBJ2-1,.,TGTGCCAGCAGCTTAGTTAGCGGGGGGGCTGGTGGTTACAATGAGCAGTTCTTC,CASSLVSGGAGGYNEQFF
TRBD1,TRBV10-3,TRBJ1-2,.,TGTGCCATCAGTGAGAGGACAGGGATCGATGGCTACACCTTC,CAISERTGIDGYTF
TRBD2,TRBV5-6,TRBJ2-7,.,TGTGCCAGCAGCTTGTACAGCGGGGCGACCCTGGAGCAGTACTTC,CASSLYSGATLEQYF
.,TRBV29-1,TRBJ1-2,.,TGCAGCGTTGGAGAAGTAGGGGTAGGCTATGGCTACACCTTC,CSVGEVGVGYGYTF
.,TRBV27,TRBJ2-2,few,TGTGCCAGCAGTAGGGGGACCGATAACACCGGGGAGCTGTTTTTT,CASSRGTDNTGELFF
TRBD1,TRBV7-9,TRBJ2-2,once,TGTGCCAGCAGCTTGCGACAGGGGGCTACAGGCGGGGCCGGGGAGCTGTTTTTT,CASSLRQGATGGAGELFF